The 32 T cell receptor beta chains given below trace back to one sample, sequenced in a study of naive and memory T cell subsets. TCR cDNA received a 3' ligated oligonucleotide that carried a UMI. Ligated cDNA underwent four rounds of PCR with nested alpha and beta constant region primers and SP2. TCRdb reanalysed the 5' RACE reads using MiXCR and keeps one entry per CDR3 protein. The table includes about 57,000 distinct CDR3 sequences, approximately 8% detected once. These receptors all stem from a female donor in good health.

This clonotype occurred a few times. The gene calls are TRBV15 and TRBJ1-4; no clear D. The V end was cut by 4 bases, the J end by 8 bases, with 11 bases between. Germline V gene data show CDR1 as LNHNV and CDR2 as YYDKDF (reference sequence). The CDR3 is 13 amino acids. CDR3 DNA: TGTGCCACCAGCATAGTGGTTTACGAAAAACTGTTTTTT. It yields the protein CATSIVVYEKLFF.

This clonotype was recorded at least ten times. A read error may produce the germline difference seen at one junction end. This chain connects TRBV5-1 to TRBJ2-1; weak D call: TRBD1 (6 bases). The germline V gene has CDR1 SGHRS and CDR2 YFSETQ. CDR3 length equals 12 residues. CDR3 in DNA: TGCGCCAGCAGCTTGGACATGGGACAATCCCTCTTC. Its protein product is CASSLDMGQSLF.

This clonotype was found many times. This chain connects TRBV9 to TRBJ1-6; D gene unclear. This CDR3 has 14 residues. Per the germline V gene, CDR1 is SGDLS and CDR2 is YYNGEE. V dropped 0 bases and J dropped 6 bases, with 7 bases sitting between them. The CDR3 region is CASSVGAGNSPLHF. CDR3 DNA sequence: TGTGCCAGCAGCGTAGGGGCAGGTAATTCACCCCTCCACTTT.

At least ten counts were recorded for this clonotype. The chain joins TRBV12-3 or TRBV12-4 to TRBJ1-6, with D possibly matching TRBD1 (6 bases). CDR3 length: 13 amino acids. V gave up 9 bases and J gave up 2 bases, with 8 bases separating them. This chain's CDR3 is CASRDTYNSPLHF. The CDR3 DNA follows: TGTGCCAGTCGGGACACCTATAATTCACCCCTCCACTTT.

The rearrangement joins TRBV13 to TRBJ2-2, with 9 positions matching TRBD1. CDR3 length: 17 residues. Looked up from germline, CDR1 is PRHDT and CDR2 is FYEKMQ (reference sequence). Trimming at V came to 5 bases and at J to 6 bases, leaving 13 bases not matched to a gene. The CDR3 region has the DNA TGTGCCAGCAGCCCCAGCCATGGGACAGGGTTGGCCGGGGAGCTGTTTTTT. It is translated as CASSPSHGTGLAGELFF.

This clonotype appeared many times. The genes are TRBV20-1 and TRBJ1-3, with D possibly being TRBD1 (5 bases). Germline values: CDR1 DFQATT, CDR2 SNEGSKA (reference sequence). The V and J ends lost 1 base and 4 bases respectively, with 17 bases between them. This CDR3 is built from 16 residues. The chain's CDR3 is CSARGSTGVRGNTIYF. The CDR3 DNA follows: TGCAGTGCTAGAGGGTCCACGGGGGTACGGGGAAACACCATATATTTT.

This clonotype was seen repeatedly, ten times or more. The rearrangement links TRBV6-6 to TRBJ1-1; a weak D match, TRBD1 (6 bases). Germline CDR1 MNHNY, CDR2 SVGAGI (reference sequence). The CDR3 totals 12 residues. Trimming left V 10 bases short and J 6 bases short, with 15 bases between. CDR3 sequence reads: CATKPGEAEAFF. In nucleotides, the CDR3 is TGTGCCACTAAGCCAGGGGAGGCTGAAGCTTTCTTT.

V and J are TRBV20-1 and TRBJ1-5, with a possible D match to TRBD1 (5 bases). The V end lost 3 bases, the J end lost 4 bases, and 13 bases lay between the germline ends. Germline values: CDR1 DFQATT, CDR2 SNEGSKA (reference sequence). The CDR3 is made up of 14 amino acids. The CDR3 nucleotides are TGCAGTGCTAGCCAGGGTAGAAGAAATCAGCCCCAGCATTTT. Protein: CSASQGRRNQPQHF.

This clonotype was recorded many times. The chain uses TRBV5-1 and TRBJ1-6; D is unresolved. The CDR3 totals 16 residues. V lost 3 bases and J 5 bases, leaving 15 bases between the germline ends. Germline V gene lookup returns CDR1 SGHRS and CDR2 YFSETQ. The CDR3 nucleotides read TGCGCCAGCAGCTCAACCCCAGACGGACATAATTCACCCCTCCACTTT. Protein sequence: CASSSTPDGHNSPLHF.

The V gene is TRBV7-2, the J gene TRBJ2-5; 8 nucleotides agree with TRBD1. Germline V lookup: CDR1 SGHTA, CDR2 FQGNSA. The V segment lost 5 bases and the J segment 5 bases; nucleotides outside the gene matches: 7. This CDR3 is built from 14 residues. The CDR3 region has the DNA TGTGCCAGCAGCCCGGACAGGGCGAGGGAGACCCAGTACTTC. Amino acid sequence: CASSPDRARETQYF.

The table lists this clonotype with a few counts. The chain has TRBV19 and TRBJ1-4; tentative D call: TRBD1 (6 bases). V was shortened by 8 bases and J by 7 bases, with 17 bases between the two germline ends. The length of the CDR3 is 14 residues. Germline-derived CDR1 and CDR2 are LNHDA and SQIVND (reference sequence). The CDR3 spells CASVGHGKAEKLFF. In nucleotides, the CDR3 is TGTGCCAGTGTGGGACACGGGAAGGCTGAAAAACTGTTTTTT.

In its sample, this clonotype was seen a few times. This chain uses TRBV10-2 with TRBJ1-2, with TRBD1 matching over 7 bases. The CDR3 is 17 amino acids. Germline V gene lookup returns CDR1 WSHSY and CDR2 SAAADI. V dropped 4 bases and J dropped 1; count of bases not matched to a gene: 12. The chain's CDR3 is CASSGSTGKGYNYGYTF. The CDR3 nucleotides read TGCGCCAGCAGTGGGTCGACAGGGAAAGGTTATAACTATGGCTACACCTTC.

This clonotype was recorded a few times. V and J are TRBV7-9 and TRBJ2-3; no firm D call. The CDR3 loop spans 15 amino acids. The ends were cut back, 1 base at V and 2 bases at J, with 10 bases in the middle. Germline lookup yields CDR1 SEHNR and CDR2 FQNEAQ (reference sequence). The CDR3 protein is CASSLVSATTDTQYF. The CDR3 DNA reads as TGTGCCAGCAGCTTAGTTTCTGCGACCACAGATACGCAGTATTTT. Supplemented by reference TRBV7-9 and TRBJ2-3, the full variable domain reads DTGVSQNPRHKITKRGQNVTFRCDPISEHNRLYWYRQTLGQGPEFLTYFQNEAQLEKSRLLSDRFSAERPKGSFSTLEIQRTEQGDSAMYLCASSLVSATTDTQYFGPGTRLTVL.

This clonotype showed up many times. V and J are TRBV29-1 and TRBJ1-1; D remains unclear. Germline CDR1 SQVTM, CDR2 ANQGSEA. The CDR3 has 11 amino acids. V was pared by 7 bases and J by 5 bases, with 11 bases between. The CDR3 sequence is CSAQIRTEAFF. For the CDR3, the DNA is TGCAGCGCGCAGATAAGAACTGAAGCTTTCTTT.

The chain employs TRBV20-1 and TRBJ2-5, with D possibly being TRBD1 (6 bases). The V gene lost 3 bases and the J gene lost 1 base, with 15 bases spanning the gap. Germline assignment: CDR1 DFQATT and CDR2 SNEGSKA (reference sequence). The CDR3 is 15 residues long. CDR3 amino acids: CSARGIRGSQETQYF. CDR3 nucleotide sequence: TGCAGTGCTAGGGGGATCAGGGGCTCCCAAGAGACCCAGTACTTC.

At least ten counts were recorded for this clonotype. This sequence joins TRBV20-1 and TRBJ1-2; D uncertain. V was trimmed by 0 bases and J by 5 bases, leaving 13 bases between them. Germline V CDR1 and CDR2: DFQATT, SNEGSKA (reference sequence). CDR3 length: 14 residues. The CDR3 here is CSARDPSGGYGYTF. CDR3 bases: TGCAGTGCTAGAGATCCGAGTGGCGGGTATGGCTACACCTTC.

On this clonotype itself: This sequence may be a read error, since a much larger clone differs from it by one base. The chain links TRBV28 to TRBJ1-5, with 7 bases that match TRBD1. The CDR3 consists of 15 residues. Germline CDR1 reads MDHEN; CDR2 reads SYDVKM. This chain's CDR3 is CASSGGTVGNLPQHF. The CDR3 DNA sequence: TGTGCCAGCAGCGGGGGGACAGTCGGAAATCTGCCCCAGCATTTT.

There are a few counts of this clonotype. The chain joins TRBV4-3 to TRBJ2-5; D possibly corresponds to TRBD2 (6 bases). The V and J ends lost 4 bases and 2 bases respectively, with 14 bases between them. Germline V gene lookup returns CDR1 LGHNA and CDR2 YSLEER. CDR3 length: 15 amino acids. DNA of the CDR3: TGCGCCAGCAGCCGAAGGGTGGCGGGACAAGAGACCCAGTACTTC. Translated: CASSRRVAGQETQYF.

The sample holds a few counts of this clonotype. The CDR3 sequence: CASSYLTDTQYF. The CDR3 region has the DNA TGTGCCAGCAGTTACCTCACAGATACGCAGTATTTT. The chain joins TRBV6-2 or TRBV6-3 to TRBJ2-3; D not resolved. From germline, CDR1 is MNHEY and CDR2 SVGEGT. Deletions cut 2 bases from V and 2 bases from J, with 2 bases between. The CDR3 contains 12 residues.

V gene TRBV4-3 combines with J gene TRBJ2-5, with TRBD2 matching over 13 bases. Per the germline V gene, CDR1 is LGHNA and CDR2 is YSLEER. V was clipped by 4 bases and J by 7 bases; unmatched bases: 15. The length of the CDR3 is 18 residues. The DNA of the CDR3 is TGCGCCAGCAGCCGCTCAACCGGACTAGCGGGGGCCCTAGGGACCCAGTACTTC. Amino acid sequence: CASSRSTGLAGALGTQYF.

The chain recombines TRBV5-1 with TRBJ2-7; D call uncertain. Germline CDR1 and CDR2: SGHRS and YFSETQ. The V gene lost 4 bases and the J gene lost 6 bases, with 11 bases spanning the gap. The CDR3 covers 12 residues. CDR3 DNA sequence: TGCGCCAGCAGCGTTGACCTTGGCGAGCAGTACTTC. Its protein is CASSVDLGEQYF.

This chain joins TRBV6-5 and TRBJ2-1; D uncertain. Germline values: CDR1 MNHEY, CDR2 SVGAGI. V was clipped by 6 bases and J by 6 bases, with 12 bases between them. CDR3 length: 13 residues. The CDR3, as DNA: TGTGCCAGCAGGCCGGGCCCCTTCAATGAGCAGTTCTTC. This codes for CASRPGPFNEQFF.

This clonotype showed up many times. V is TRBV20-1 and J is TRBJ1-4; weak D call: TRBD1 (6 bases). Germline-derived CDR1 and CDR2 are DFQATT and SNEGSKA (reference sequence). This CDR3 region has 12 residues. Trimming stripped 1 base from V and 10 bases from J, with 10 bases between. CDR3 in amino acids: CSARGQQGKLFF. The CDR3 DNA sequence: TGCAGTGCTAGAGGGCAACAGGGAAAACTGTTTTTT.

This clonotype occurred many times. The chain is built from TRBV25-1 and TRBJ1-2; D uncertain. The CDR3 totals 16 residues. With 5 bases removed from V and 3 bases from J, the gap between germline ends came to 19 bases. Germline V gene data show CDR1 as MGHDK and CDR2 as SYGVNS. The CDR3 protein is CASSLYGTAEDYGYTF. Here the CDR3 DNA reads TGTGCCAGCAGTTTATATGGAACCGCTGAAGACTATGGCTACACCTTC.

This clonotype has at least ten counts. The chain combines TRBV29-1 with TRBJ1-2; D ambiguous. CDR1 SQVTM and CDR2 ANQGSEA come from the germline V gene. V was pared by 3 bases and J by 7 bases, with 18 bases between. The CDR3 runs 14 residues. The CDR3 region is CSVETAWGASGYTF. CDR3 coding DNA: TGCAGCGTTGAGACTGCTTGGGGAGCATCTGGCTACACCTTC.

This clonotype was observed at least ten times. J is TRBJ1-1 and V is TRBV12-5; D unclear. The CDR3 runs 14 residues. V was clipped by 8 bases and J by 1 base, with 14 bases between them. Germline CDR1 reads LGHNT; CDR2 reads FRNRAP. The CDR3 spells CASLGTEWNTEAFF. The DNA of the CDR3 is TGTGCTAGTTTGGGCACCGAATGGAACACTGAAGCTTTCTTT.

This clonotype was seen many times. This chain uses TRBV5-1 with TRBJ1-1; 8 bases line up with TRBD1. The CDR3 covers 15 residues. CDR1 and CDR2 from the germline V gene are SGHRS and YFSETQ. The trim removed 0 bases at V and 1 base at J, leaving 2 bases unmatched. Here the CDR3 DNA reads TGCGCCAGCAGCTTGGCCGGGACAGGGAACACTGAAGCTTTCTTT. Its protein product is CASSLAGTGNTEAFF.

This clonotype has a handful of counts. V usage is TRBV10-3 and J usage is TRBJ1-3, with a tentative D call TRBD1 (6 bases). This CDR3 region has 14 residues. The germline V and J ends were trimmed by 6 bases and 1 base, with 10 bases remaining between them. Per the germline V gene, CDR1 is ENHRY and CDR2 is SYGVKD. The CDR3 DNA is TGTGCCATCAGGAGGACAGTTTCTGGAAACACCATATATTTT. This translates into CAIRRTVSGNTIYF.

J is TRBJ2-3 and V is TRBV5-4; 7 positions match TRBD1. V gave up 2 bases and J gave up 0 bases; unmatched junction bases: 3. CDR1 and CDR2 from the germline V gene are SGHNT and YYREEE (reference sequence). The CDR3 is 15 amino acids. The CDR3 protein is CASSLRGGSTDTQYF. CDR3 sequence (DNA): TGTGCCAGCAGCTTAAGAGGGGGCAGCACAGATACGCAGTATTTT.

Many counts were recorded for this clonotype. The V gene is TRBV12-3 or TRBV12-4, the J gene TRBJ1-2; D unresolved. The CDR3 spans 14 residues. Trimming removed 3 bases from V and 2 bases from J, with 10 bases in between. This CDR3 reads CASSLGGRNYGYTF. The CDR3 DNA reads TGTGCCAGCAGTTTGGGCGGGAGGAACTATGGCTACACCTTC.

The sample holds a few counts of this clonotype. V is TRBV10-3 and J is TRBJ1-1, with D uncertain. V dropped 3 bases and J dropped 9 bases, with 17 bases sitting between them. The CDR3 covers 14 residues. The germline V gene encodes CDR1 ENHRY and CDR2 SYGVKD. CDR3 protein: CAISDQATTTQAFF. Written as DNA, the CDR3 is TGTGCCATCAGTGATCAAGCGACCACTACACAAGCTTTCTTT.

The chain carries TRBV12-3 or TRBV12-4 and TRBJ1-2, with D unclear. V lost 6 bases and J 3 bases, leaving 11 bases between the germline ends. The CDR3 runs 13 residues. CDR3 sequence reads: CASSFWVYYGYTF. CDR3 sequence (DNA): TGTGCCAGCAGCTTTTGGGTCTACTATGGCTACACCTTC.